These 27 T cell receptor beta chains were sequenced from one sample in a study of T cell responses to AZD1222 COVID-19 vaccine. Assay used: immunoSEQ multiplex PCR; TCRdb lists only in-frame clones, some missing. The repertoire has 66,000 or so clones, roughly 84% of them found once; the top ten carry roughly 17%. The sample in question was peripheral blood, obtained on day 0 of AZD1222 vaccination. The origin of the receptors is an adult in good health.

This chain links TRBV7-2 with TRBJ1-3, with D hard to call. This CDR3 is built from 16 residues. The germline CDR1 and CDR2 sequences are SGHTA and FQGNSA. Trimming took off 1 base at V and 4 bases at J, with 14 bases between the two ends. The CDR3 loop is CASSLETGVGGNTIYF. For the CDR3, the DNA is TGTGCCAGCAGCTTAGAGACGGGAGTTGGAGGAAACACCATATATTTT.

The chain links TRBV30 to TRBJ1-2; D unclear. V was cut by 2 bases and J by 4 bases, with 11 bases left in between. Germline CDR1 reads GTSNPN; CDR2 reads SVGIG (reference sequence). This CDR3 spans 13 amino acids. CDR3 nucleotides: TGTGCCTGGAGTCGGGGTGGGTTCTATGGCTACACCTTC. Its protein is CAWSRGGFYGYTF.

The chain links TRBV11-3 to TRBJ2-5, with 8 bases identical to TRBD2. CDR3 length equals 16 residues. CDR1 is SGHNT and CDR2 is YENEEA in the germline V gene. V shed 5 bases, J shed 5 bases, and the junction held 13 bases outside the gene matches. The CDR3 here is CASSQQLAVARETQYF. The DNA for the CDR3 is TGTGCCAGCAGCCAACAACTAGCGGTCGCACGGGAGACCCAGTACTTC.

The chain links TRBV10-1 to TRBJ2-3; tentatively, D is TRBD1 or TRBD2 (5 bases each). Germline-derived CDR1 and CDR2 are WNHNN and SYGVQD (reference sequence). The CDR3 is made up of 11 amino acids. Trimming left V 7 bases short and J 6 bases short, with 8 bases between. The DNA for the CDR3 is TGCGCCAGCAAAGGGACGGATACGCAGTATTTT. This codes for CASKGTDTQYF.

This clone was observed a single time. DNA for the CDR3: TGTGCCAGCACCAAGGGGGGGGAAGCTTTCTTT. It specifies CASTKGGEAFF. V usage is TRBV11-3 and J usage is TRBJ1-1; D may be TRBD1 (6 bases). Germline CDR1 SGHNT, CDR2 YENEEA. V lost 7 bases and J 8 bases, leaving 11 bases between the germline ends. The length of the CDR3 is 11 residues.

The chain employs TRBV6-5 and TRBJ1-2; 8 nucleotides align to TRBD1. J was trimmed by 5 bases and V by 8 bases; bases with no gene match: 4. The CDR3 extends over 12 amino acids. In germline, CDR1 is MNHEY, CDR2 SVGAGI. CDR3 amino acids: CASSDRAYGYTF. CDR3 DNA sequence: TGTGCCAGCTCGGACAGGGCTTATGGCTACACCTTC.

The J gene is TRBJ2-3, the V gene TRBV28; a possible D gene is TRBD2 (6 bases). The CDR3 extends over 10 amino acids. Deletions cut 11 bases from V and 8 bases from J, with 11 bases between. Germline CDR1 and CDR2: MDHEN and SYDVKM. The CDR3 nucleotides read TGTGCCGCGGGGAGAGGTACGCAGTATTTT. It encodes CAAGRGTQYF.

The CDR3 DNA is TGTGCCAGCAGCTCAACGGACAGGCTAAATCAGCCCCAGCATTTT. This gives the protein CASSSTDRLNQPQHF. The chain employs TRBV7-9 and TRBJ1-5; 7 nucleotides line up with TRBD1. V shed 4 bases, J shed 4 bases, and the junction held 7 bases outside the gene matches. Germline V lookup: CDR1 SEHNR, CDR2 FQNEAQ (reference sequence). This CDR3 has 15 amino acids.

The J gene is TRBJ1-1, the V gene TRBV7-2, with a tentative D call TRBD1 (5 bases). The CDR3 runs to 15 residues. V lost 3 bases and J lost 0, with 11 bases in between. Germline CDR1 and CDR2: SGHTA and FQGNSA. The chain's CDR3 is CASSFKGQMNTEAFF. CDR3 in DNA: TGTGCCAGCAGCTTTAAGGGGCAGATGAACACTGAAGCTTTCTTT.

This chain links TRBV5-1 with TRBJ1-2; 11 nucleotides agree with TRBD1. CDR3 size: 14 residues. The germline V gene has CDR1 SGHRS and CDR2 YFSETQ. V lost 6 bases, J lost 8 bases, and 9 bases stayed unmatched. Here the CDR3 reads CASTSGQGANGYTF. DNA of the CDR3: TGCGCCAGCACTTCCGGACAGGGGGCGAACGGCTACACCTTC.

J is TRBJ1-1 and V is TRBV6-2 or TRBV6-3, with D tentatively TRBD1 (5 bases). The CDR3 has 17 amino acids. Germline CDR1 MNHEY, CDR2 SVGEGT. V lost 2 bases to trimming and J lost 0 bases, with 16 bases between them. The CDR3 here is CASSYRQGLEMNTEAFF. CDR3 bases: TGTGCCAGCAGTTACCGGCAGGGCCTGGAAATGAACACTGAAGCTTTCTTT.

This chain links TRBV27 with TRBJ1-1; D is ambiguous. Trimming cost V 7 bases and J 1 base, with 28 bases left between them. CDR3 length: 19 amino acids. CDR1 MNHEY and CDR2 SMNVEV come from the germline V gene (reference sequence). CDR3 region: CASNPLPRNSREPNTEAFF. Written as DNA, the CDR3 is TGTGCCAGCAACCCCCTGCCCCGGAACTCACGAGAACCGAACACTGAAGCTTTCTTT.

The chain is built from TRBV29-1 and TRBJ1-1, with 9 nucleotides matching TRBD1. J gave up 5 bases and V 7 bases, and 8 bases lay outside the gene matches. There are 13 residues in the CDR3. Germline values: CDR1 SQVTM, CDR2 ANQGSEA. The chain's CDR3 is CSGGGQGGTEAFF. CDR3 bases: TGCAGCGGCGGGGGACAGGGTGGGACTGAAGCTTTCTTT.

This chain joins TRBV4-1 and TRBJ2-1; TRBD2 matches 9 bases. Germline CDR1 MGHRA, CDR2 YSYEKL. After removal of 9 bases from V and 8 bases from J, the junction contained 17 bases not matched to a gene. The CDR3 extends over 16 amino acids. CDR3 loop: CASTPRAGGQVDEQFF. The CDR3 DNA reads TGCGCCAGTACCCCCCGGGCGGGGGGGCAGGTAGATGAGCAGTTCTTC.

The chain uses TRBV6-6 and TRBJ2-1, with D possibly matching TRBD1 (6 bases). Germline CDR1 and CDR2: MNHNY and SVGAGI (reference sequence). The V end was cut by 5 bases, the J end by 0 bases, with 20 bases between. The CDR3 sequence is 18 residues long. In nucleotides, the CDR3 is TGTGCCAGCAGTCCACAGGGTGAGGCATCGAGCTCCTACAATGAGCAGTTCTTC. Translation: CASSPQGEASSSYNEQFF.

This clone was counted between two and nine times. The chain's CDR3 is CASSVADRDYGYTF. The CDR3 coding sequence is TGTGCCAGCAGCGTAGCGGACAGGGATTATGGCTACACCTTC. J is TRBJ1-2 and V is TRBV9; 8 nucleotides align to TRBD1. CDR1 and CDR2 from the germline V gene are SGDLS and YYNGEE. V lost 0 bases and J lost 5; bases outside the gene matches: 3. This CDR3 is built from 14 residues. The full variable domain, its missing parts supplied by reference TRBV9 and TRBJ1-2, is DSGVTQTPKHLITATGQRVTLRCSPRSGDLSVYWYQQSLDQGLQFLIQYYNGEERAKGNILERFSAQQFPDLHSELNLSSLELGDSALYFCASSVADRDYGYTFGSGTRLTVV.

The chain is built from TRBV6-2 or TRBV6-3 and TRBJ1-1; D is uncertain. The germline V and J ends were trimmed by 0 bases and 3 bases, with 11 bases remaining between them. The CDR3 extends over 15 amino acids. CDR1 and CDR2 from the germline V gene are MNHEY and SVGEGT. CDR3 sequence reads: CASSYSRAAHTEAFF. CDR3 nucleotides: TGTGCCAGCAGTTACTCACGGGCCGCCCACACTGAAGCTTTCTTT.

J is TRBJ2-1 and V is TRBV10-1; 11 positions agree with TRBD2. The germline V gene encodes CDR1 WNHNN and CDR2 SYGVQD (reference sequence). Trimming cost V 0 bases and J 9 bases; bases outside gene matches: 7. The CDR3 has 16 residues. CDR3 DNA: TGCGCCAGCAGTGAGTCGGGAAAGACTAGCGGGACTGAGCAGTTCTTC. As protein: CASSESGKTSGTEQFF.

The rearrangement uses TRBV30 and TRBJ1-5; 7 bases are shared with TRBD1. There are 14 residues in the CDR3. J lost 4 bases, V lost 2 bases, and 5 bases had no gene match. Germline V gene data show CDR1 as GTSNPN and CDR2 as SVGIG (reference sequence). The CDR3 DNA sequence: TGTGCCTGGAGTATAGGGGGCAAGAATCAGCCCCAGCATTTT. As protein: CAWSIGGKNQPQHF.

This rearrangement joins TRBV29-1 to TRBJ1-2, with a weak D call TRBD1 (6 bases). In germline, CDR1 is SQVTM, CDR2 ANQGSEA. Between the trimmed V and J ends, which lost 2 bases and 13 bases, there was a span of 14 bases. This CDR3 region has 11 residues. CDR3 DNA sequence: TGCAGCGTTGAAAGGGGGTCCCTTTTCACCTTC. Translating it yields CSVERGSLFTF.

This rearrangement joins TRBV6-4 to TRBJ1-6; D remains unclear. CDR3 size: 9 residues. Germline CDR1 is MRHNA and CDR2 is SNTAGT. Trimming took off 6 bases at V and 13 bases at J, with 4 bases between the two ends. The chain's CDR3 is CASRYPLHF. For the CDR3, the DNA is TGTGCCAGCAGGTATCCCCTCCACTTT.

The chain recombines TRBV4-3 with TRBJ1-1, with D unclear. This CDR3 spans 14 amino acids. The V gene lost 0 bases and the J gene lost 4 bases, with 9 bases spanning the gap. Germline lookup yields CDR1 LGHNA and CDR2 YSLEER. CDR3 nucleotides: TGCGCCAGCAGCCAAGATTTGGGCGGCACTGAAGCTTTCTTT. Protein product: CASSQDLGGTEAFF.

CDR3 coding DNA: TGTGCCAGCTCACCGCGAGCCGCTTACGAGCAGTACTTC. Its translation: CASSPRAAYEQYF. This chain joins TRBV18 and TRBJ2-7, with D unresolved. The CDR3 length is 13 residues. The V gene's germline CDR1 is KGHSH and CDR2 LQKENI. Trimming cost V 3 bases and J 4 bases, with 10 bases left between them.

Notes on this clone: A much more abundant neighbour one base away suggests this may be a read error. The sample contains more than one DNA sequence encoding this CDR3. CDR3 region: CASSLAGGYSEAFF. The CDR3 region has the DNA TGTGCCAGCAGCTTGGCGGGGGGTTACAGTGAAGCTTTCTTT. This rearrangement joins TRBV5-1 to TRBJ1-1, with D possibly TRBD1 on 5 matching bases. This CDR3 has 14 residues. Germline CDR1 SGHRS, CDR2 YFSETQ.

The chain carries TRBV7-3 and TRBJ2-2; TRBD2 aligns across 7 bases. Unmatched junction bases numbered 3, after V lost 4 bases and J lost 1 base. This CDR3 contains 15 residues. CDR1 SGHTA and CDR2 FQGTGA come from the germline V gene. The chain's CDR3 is CASSSTGGNTGELFF. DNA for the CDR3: TGTGCCAGCAGCTCTACGGGAGGGAACACCGGGGAGCTGTTTTTT.

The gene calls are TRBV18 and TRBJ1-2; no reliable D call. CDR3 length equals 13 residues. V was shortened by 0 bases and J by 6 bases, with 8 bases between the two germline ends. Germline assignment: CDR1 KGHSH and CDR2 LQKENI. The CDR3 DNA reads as TGTGCCAGCTCACCACCGGCGCAGAATGGCTACACCTTC. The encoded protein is CASSPPAQNGYTF.

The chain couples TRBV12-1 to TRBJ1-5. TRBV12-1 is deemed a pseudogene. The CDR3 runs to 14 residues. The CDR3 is CASSLEGGHQPQHF. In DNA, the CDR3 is TGTGCCAGCAGCTTAGAAGGGGGGCATCAGCCCCAGCATTTT.